Sequencing of this T cell receptor beta chain was carried out in a study of shared clonotypes between healthy human individuals. Assay execution proceeded at the deep level. It was roughly 190 ng DNA, 25,000 to 35,000 T cell genomes, that sorted-subset replicate PCRs used. The table came from immunoSEQ multiplex PCR; TCRdb's copy has only in-frame clones and leaves some out. This repertoire shows roughly 300,000 clones, roughly 80% found once; its top ten account for roughly a tenth. For this clone: The antigen is not known.

Whole-study findings and limits: Donor clonotype sharing was expected to depend on sequencing depth.

CDR1 is WNHNN and CDR2 is SYGVQD in the germline V gene (reference sequence). This CDR3 region has 15 residues. Trimming stripped 3 bases from V and 0 bases from J, with 10 bases between. J is TRBJ2-3 and V is TRBV10-1; D not certain. Sequenced input: memory CD4+ T cells sorted from blood. Noted subset: CD45RA-negative fraction. The sequence was obtained from a man aged 25-40 years in good health. CDR3: CASSDPGTSTDTQYF. CDR3 coding DNA: TGCGCCAGCAGTGACCCGGGTACTAGCACAGATACGCAGTATTTT.